This T cell receptor beta chain was sequenced for a study of T cell changes during pregnancy in multiple sclerosis. CDR1 is SGHAT and CDR2 is FQNNGV in the germline V gene. CDR3 length: 14 amino acids. J gave up 2 bases and V 5 bases, and 1 base lay outside the gene matches. Clones were read by immunoSEQ multiplex PCR, and TCRdb kept only the in-frame ones, dropping some. This table has roughly 64,000 clones, 80% to 95% appearing once. V gene TRBV11-2 combines with J gene TRBJ2-1, with 9 bases that match TRBD2. Here the sequenced sample was peripheral blood, taken in the second trimester of pregnancy. The sequence was obtained from a female donor with multiple sclerosis, enrolled in a pregnancy study. CDR3 bases: TGTGCCAGCAGCATAGCGGGAGCCTACAATGAGCAGTTCTTC. It yields the protein CASSIAGAYNEQFF.